This record covers a single T cell receptor beta chain. The source of the sample is a study of identical twins. Using its own MiXCR run on the 5' RACE reads, TCRdb lists one record per CDR3 protein. The sample carries a few hundred thousand distinct CDR3 sequences, around 9.6% recorded once. Germline V lookup: CDR1 LGHNA, CDR2 YSLEER. This CDR3 has 17 amino acids. The V gene end was trimmed by 2 bases and the J gene end by 0 bases; junction bases not matched to a gene: 7. The data were also submitted as part of a second study, on yellow fever vaccine responses in identical twins.

The V gene is TRBV4-3, the J gene TRBJ1-3; TRBD1 matches 7 bases. This TCR was recovered from a woman between 18 and 29 years old in good health. Sequencing input: PBMCs. DNA for the CDR3: TGCGCCAGCAGCCAACAATACAGGGGTTTCTCTGGAAACACCATATATTTT. Its translation is CASSQQYRGFSGNTIYF.